Given below is one T cell receptor beta chain in context. This sample was taken from a study of blood T cell repertoires in COVID-19. The wider study: COVID-19 samples collected from the United States, Italy and Spain covered acute and convalescent phases. Nucleic acid was either cDNA or gDNA, and it came from T cells, B-cell-depleted T cells, or PBMCs.

V lost 3 bases, J lost 3 bases, and 8 bases stayed unmatched. The CDR3 spans 16 residues. The germline V gene encodes CDR1 SGHTA and CDR2 FQGTGA. Original handling: How many nucleated cells were present was estimated from reference gene primer amplification. Method: immunoSEQ multiplex PCR; TCRdb's copy keeps in-frame clones and lacks some. Clone size and V and J calls were adopted from that table, with D and trimming inferred from the DNA. The sample records 150,000 to 200,000 clones, roughly four fifths being singletons. This sequence joins TRBV7-3 and TRBJ1-1; 9 bases line up with TRBD1. The source is a human donor in a cohort sampled during active COVID-19. Input material: peripheral blood. CDR3 sequence: CASSFSGTGRYTEAFF. The DNA for the CDR3 is TGTGCCAGCAGCTTTTCCGGGACAGGGAGGTACACTGAAGCTTTCTTT.